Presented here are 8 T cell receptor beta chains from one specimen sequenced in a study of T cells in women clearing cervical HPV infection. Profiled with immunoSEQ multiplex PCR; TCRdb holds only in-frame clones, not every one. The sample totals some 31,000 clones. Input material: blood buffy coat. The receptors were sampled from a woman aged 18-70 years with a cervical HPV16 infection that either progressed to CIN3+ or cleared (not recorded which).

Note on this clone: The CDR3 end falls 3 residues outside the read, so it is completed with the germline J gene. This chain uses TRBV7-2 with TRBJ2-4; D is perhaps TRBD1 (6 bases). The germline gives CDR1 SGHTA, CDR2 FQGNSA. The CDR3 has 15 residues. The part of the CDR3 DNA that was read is TGTGCCAGCAGCCAATACAGGGCTGAAACTGATGGT. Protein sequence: CASSQYRAETDG. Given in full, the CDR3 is CASSQYRAETDGQYF.

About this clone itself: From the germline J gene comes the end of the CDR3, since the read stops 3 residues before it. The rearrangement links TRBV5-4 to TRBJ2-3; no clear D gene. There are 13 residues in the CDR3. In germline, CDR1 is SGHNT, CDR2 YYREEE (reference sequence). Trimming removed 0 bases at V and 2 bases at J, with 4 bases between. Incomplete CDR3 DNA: TGTGCCAGCAGCTTGGACTTCACAGATACG. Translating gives CASSLDFTDT. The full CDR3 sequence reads CASSLDFTDTQYF.

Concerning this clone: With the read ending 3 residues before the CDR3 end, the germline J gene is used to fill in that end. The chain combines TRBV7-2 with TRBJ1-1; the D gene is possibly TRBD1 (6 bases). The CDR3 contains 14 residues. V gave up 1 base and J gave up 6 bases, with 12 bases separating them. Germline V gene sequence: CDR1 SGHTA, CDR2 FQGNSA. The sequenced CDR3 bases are TGTGCCAGCAGCTTAGAGGGGGGGTTCGCTGAA. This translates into CASSLEGGFAE. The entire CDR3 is CASSLEGGFAEAFF.

CDR3: CASSFSGGAGELFF. Partial CDR3 DNA: TGTGCCAGCAGCTTCTCGGGAGGGGCCGGGGAG. The rearrangement joins TRBV7-9 to TRBJ2-2; 8 bases fit TRBD2. The read terminates 3 residues ahead of where the CDR3 ends, so the germline J gene completes it. The CDR3 spans 14 residues. V trimming: 3 bases; J trimming: 6 bases; junction bases outside the gene matches: 3. CDR1 and CDR2 from the germline V gene are SEHNR and FQNEAQ (reference sequence). The complete variable domain, with remaining parts taken from reference TRBV7-9 and TRBJ2-2, reads DTGVSQNPRHKITKRGQNVTFRCDPISEHNRLYWYRQTLGQGPEFLTYFQNEAQLEKSRLLSDRFSAERPKGSFSTLEIQRTEQGDSAMYLCASSFSGGAGELFFGEGSRLTVL.

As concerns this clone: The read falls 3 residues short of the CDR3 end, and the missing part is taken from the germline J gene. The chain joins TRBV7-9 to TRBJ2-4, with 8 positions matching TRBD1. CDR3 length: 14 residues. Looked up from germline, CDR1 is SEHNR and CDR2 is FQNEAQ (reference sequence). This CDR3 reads CASSPGQGTFGQYF. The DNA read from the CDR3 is TGTGCCAGCAGCCCTGGACAGGGCACGTTCGGT.

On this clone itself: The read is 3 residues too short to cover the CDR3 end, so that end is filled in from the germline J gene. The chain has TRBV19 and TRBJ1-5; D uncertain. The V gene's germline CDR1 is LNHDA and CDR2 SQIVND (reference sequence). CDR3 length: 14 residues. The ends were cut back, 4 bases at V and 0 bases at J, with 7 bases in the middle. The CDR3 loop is CASSNSHSNQPQHF. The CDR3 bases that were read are TGTGCCAGTAGTAACAGTCATAGCAATCAGCCC.

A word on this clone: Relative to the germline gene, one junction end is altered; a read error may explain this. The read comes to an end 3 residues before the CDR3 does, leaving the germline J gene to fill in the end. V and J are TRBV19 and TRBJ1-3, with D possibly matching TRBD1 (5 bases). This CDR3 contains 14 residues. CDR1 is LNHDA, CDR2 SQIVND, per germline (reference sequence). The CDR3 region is CASSIRGTGNTIYF. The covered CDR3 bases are TGTGCCAGTAGTATTCGAGGGACTGGAAACACG.

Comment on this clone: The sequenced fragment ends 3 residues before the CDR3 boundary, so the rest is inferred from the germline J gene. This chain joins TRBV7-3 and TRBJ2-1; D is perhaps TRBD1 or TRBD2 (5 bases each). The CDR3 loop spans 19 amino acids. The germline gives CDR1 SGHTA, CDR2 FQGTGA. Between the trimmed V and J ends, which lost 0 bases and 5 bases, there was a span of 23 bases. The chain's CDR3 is CASSLTNGGTGRIHNEQFF. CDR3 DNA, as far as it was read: TGTGCCAGCAGCTTAACCAACGGAGGAACAGGCCGGATTCACAATGAG.